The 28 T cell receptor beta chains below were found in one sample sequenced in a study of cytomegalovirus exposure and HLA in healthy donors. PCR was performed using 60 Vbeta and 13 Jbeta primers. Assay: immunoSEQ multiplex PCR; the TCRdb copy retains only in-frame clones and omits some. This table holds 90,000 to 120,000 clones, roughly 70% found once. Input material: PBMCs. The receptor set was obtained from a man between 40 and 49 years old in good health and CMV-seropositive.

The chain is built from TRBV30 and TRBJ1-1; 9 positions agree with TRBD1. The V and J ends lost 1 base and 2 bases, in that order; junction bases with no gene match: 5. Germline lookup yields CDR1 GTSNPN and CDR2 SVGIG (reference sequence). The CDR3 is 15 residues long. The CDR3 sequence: CAWSGPGQGNTEAFF. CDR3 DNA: TGTGCCTGGAGTGGCCCGGGACAGGGAAACACTGAAGCTTTCTTT.

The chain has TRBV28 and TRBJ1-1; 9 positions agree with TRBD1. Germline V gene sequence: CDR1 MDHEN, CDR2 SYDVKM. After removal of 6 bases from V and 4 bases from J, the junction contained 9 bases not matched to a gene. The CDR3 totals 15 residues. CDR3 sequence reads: CASRPTGTGSTEAFF. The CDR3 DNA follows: TGTGCCAGCAGACCGACCGGGACAGGGAGCACTGAAGCTTTCTTT.

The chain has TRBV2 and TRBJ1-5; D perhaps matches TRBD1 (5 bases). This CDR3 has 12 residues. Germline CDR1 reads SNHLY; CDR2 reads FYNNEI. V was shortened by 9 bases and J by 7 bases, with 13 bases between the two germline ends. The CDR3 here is CASHQGNQPQHF. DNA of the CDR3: TGTGCCAGTCACCAGGGAAACCAGCCCCAGCATTTT.

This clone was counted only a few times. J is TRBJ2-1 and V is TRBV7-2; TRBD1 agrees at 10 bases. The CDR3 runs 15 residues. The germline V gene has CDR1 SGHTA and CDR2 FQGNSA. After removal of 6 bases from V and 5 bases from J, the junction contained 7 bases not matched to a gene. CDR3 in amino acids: CASSLGTGVNNEQFF. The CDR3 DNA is TGTGCCAGCAGTCTCGGGACAGGGGTTAACAATGAGCAGTTCTTC.

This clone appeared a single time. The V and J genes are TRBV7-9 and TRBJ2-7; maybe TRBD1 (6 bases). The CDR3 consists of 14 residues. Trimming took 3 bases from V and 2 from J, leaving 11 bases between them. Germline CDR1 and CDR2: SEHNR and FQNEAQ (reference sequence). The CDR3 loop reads CASSFPGTPYEQYF. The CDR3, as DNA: TGTGCCAGCAGCTTTCCCGGGACACCCTACGAGCAGTACTTC. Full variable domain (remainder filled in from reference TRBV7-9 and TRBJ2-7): DTGVSQNPRHKITKRGQNVTFRCDPISEHNRLYWYRQTLGQGPEFLTYFQNEAQLEKSRLLSDRFSAERPKGSFSTLEIQRTEQGDSAMYLCASSFPGTPYEQYFGPGTRLTVT.

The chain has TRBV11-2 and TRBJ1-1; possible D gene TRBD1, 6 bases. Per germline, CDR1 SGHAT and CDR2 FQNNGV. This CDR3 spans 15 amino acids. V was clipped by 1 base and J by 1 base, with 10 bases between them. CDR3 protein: CASSLAGTPNTEAFF. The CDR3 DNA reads TGTGCCAGCAGCTTAGCCGGGACACCGAACACTGAAGCTTTCTTT.

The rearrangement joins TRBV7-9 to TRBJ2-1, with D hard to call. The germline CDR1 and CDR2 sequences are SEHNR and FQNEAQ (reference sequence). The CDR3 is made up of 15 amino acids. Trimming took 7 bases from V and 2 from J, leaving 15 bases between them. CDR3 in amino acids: CASTDVLAPYNEQFF. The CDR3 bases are TGTGCCAGCACCGACGTATTAGCCCCCTACAATGAGCAGTTCTTC.

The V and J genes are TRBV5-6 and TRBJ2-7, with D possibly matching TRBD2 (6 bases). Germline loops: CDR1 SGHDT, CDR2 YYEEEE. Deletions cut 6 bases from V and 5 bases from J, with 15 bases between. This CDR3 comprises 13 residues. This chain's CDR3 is CASTPAGFHEQYV. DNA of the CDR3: TGTGCCAGCACCCCTGCGGGGTTCCACGAGCAGTACGTC.

CDR3 DNA sequence: TGTGCCAGCAGCTTATTGGGACAGGGGATGGTCAATGAGCAGTTCTTC. Amino acid sequence: CASSLLGQGMVNEQFF. This chain joins TRBV7-3 and TRBJ2-1; 10 bases fit TRBD1. The junction had 7 bases not matched to a gene; V was cut back by 2 bases and J by 6 bases. CDR1 SGHTA and CDR2 FQGTGA come from the germline V gene. The CDR3 is 16 amino acids.

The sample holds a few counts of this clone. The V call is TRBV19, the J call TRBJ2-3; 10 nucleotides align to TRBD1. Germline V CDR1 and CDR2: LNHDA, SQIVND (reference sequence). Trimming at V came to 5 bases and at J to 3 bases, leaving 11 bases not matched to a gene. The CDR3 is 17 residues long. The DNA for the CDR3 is TGTGCCAGTAGTGAGTCAACCGGGACAGGGGTTACAGATACGCAGTATTTT. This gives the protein CASSESTGTGVTDTQYF.

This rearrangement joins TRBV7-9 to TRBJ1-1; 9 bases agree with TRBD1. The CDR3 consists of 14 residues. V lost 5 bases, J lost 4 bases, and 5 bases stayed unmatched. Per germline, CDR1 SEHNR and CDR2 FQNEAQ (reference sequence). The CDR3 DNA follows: TGTGCCAGCAGCCCGACAGGGGGTTTCACTGAAGCTTTCTTT. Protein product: CASSPTGGFTEAFF.

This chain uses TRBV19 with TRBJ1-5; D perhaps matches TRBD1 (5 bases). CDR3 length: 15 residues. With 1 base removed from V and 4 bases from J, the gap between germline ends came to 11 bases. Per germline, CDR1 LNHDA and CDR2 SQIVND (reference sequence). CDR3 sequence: CASSIVGPRNQPQHF. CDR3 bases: TGTGCCAGTAGTATAGTGGGGCCTCGTAATCAGCCCCAGCATTTT.

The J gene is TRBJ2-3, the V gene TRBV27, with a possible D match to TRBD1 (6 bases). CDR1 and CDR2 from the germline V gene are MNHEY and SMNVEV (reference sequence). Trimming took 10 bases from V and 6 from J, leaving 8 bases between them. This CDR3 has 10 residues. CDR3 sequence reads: CATQGDTQYF. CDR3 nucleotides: TGTGCCACCCAGGGGGATACGCAGTATTTT.

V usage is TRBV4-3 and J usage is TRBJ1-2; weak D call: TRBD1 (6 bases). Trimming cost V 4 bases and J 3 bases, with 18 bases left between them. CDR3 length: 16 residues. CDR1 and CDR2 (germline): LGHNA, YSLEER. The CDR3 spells CASSPSGTTRYYGYTF. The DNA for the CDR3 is TGCGCCAGCAGCCCATCCGGGACAACACGATACTATGGCTACACCTTC.

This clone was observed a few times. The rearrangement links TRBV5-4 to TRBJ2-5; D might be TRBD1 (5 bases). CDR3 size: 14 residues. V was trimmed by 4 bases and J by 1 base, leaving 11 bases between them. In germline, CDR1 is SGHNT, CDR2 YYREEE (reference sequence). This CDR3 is CASSRRATQETQYF. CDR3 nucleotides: TGTGCCAGCAGCCGCAGGGCGACCCAAGAGACCCAGTACTTC.

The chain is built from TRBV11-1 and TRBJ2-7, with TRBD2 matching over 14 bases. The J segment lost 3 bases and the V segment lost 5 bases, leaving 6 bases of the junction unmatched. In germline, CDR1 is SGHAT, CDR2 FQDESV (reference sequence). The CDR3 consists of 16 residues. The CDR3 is CASSPGTSGRSYEQYF. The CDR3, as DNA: TGTGCCAGCAGCCCCGGGACTAGCGGGAGAAGCTACGAGCAGTACTTC. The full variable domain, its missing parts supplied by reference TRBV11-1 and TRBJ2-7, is EAEVAQSPRYKITEKSQAVAFWCDPISGHATLYWYRQILGQGPELLVQFQDESVVDDSQLPKDRFSAERLKGVDSTLKIQPAELGDSAMYLCASSPGTSGRSYEQYFGPGTRLTVT.

CDR3 sequence (DNA): TGTGCCAGCAGCTCTCACCCTAGCGGGAGAGGAGAGACCCAGTACTTC. Residues: CASSSHPSGRGETQYF. The V and J genes are TRBV9 and TRBJ2-5; 10 bases line up with TRBD2. J gave up 4 bases and V 4 bases, and 10 bases lay outside the gene matches. Germline loops: CDR1 SGDLS, CDR2 YYNGEE. This CDR3 region has 16 residues.

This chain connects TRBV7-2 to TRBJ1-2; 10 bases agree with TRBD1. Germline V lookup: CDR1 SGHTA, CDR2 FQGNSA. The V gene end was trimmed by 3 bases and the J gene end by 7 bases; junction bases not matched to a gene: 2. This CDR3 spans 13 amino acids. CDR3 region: CASSFGDRGGYTF. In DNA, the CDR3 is TGTGCCAGCAGCTTTGGGGACAGGGGTGGCTACACCTTC.

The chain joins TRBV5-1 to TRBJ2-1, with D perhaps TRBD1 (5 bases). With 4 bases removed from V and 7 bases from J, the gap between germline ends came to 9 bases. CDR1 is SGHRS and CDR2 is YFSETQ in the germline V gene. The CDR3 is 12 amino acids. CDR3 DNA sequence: TGCGCCAGCAGCATTGACAGAAATGAGCAGTTCTTC. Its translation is CASSIDRNEQFF.

CDR3 sequence (DNA): TGTGCCAGCACCCAGGCGCCTGAAAAACTGTTTTTT. Its protein is CASTQAPEKLFF. The rearrangement links TRBV6-6 to TRBJ1-4; D is undetermined. V lost 7 bases, J lost 7 bases, and 10 bases lay in between. CDR1 and CDR2 (germline): MNHNY, SVGAGI (reference sequence). There are 12 residues in the CDR3.

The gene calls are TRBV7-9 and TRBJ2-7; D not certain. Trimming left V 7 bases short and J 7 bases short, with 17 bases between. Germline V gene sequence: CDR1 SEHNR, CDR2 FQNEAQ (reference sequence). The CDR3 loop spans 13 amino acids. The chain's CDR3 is CASTLNAPREQYF. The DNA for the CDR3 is TGTGCCAGCACACTCAACGCTCCGAGGGAGCAGTACTTC.

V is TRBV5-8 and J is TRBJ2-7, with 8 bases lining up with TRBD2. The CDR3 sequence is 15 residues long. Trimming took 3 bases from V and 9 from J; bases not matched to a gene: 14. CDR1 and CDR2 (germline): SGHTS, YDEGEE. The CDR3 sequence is CASSWSGGTYEGQYV. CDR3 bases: TGTGCCAGCAGCTGGTCGGGAGGGACCTACGAAGGGCAGTACGTC.

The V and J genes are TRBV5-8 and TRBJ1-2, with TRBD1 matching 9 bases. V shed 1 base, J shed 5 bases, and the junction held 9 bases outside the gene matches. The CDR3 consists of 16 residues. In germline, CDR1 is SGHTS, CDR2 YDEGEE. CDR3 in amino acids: CASSLRGTGNTYGYTF. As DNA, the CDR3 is TGTGCCAGCAGCTTGAGGGGGACAGGGAATACGTATGGCTACACCTTC.

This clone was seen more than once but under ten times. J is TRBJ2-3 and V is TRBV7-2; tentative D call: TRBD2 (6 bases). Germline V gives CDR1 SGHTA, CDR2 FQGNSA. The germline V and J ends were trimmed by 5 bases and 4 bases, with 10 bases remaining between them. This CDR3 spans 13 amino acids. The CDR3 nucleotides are TGTGCCAGCAGCGGAGGGGAGGCAGATACGCAGTATTTT. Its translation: CASSGGEADTQYF. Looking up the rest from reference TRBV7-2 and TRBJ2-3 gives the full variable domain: GAGVSQSPSNKVTEKGKDVELRCDPISGHTALYWYRQSLGQGLEFLIYFQGNSAPDKSGLPSDRFSAERTGGSVSTLTIQRTQQEDSAVYLCASSGGEADTQYFGPGTRLTVL.

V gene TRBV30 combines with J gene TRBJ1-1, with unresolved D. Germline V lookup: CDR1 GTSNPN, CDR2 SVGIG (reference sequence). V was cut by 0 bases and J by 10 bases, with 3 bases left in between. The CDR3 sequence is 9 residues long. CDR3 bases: TGTGCCTGGAGTGTCGGAGCTTTCTTT. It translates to CAWSVGAFF.

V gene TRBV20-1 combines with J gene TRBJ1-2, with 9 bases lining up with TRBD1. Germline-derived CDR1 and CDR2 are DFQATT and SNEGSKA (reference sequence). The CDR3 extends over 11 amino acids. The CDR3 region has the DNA TGCAGGGCCGGACAGGGGTATGGCTACACCTTC. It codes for CRAGQGYGYTF.

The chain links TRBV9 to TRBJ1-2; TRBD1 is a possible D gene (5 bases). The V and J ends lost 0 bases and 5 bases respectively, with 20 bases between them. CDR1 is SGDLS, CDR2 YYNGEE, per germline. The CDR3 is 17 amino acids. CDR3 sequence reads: CASSVVEQDTYRYGYTF. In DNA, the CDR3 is TGTGCCAGCAGCGTAGTAGAACAGGATACTTACAGATATGGCTACACCTTC.

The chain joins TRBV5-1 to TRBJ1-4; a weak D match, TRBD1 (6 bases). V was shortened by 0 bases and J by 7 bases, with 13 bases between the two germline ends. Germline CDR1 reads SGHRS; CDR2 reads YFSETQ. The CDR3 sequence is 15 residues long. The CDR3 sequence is CASSLDGQIIEKLFF. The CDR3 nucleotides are TGCGCCAGCAGCTTGGACGGACAGATTATTGAAAAACTGTTTTTT.